The present TCR beta chain was sequenced within a study of OX40 agonist ivuxolimab in advanced cancers. Assay used: immunoSEQ multiplex PCR; TCRdb lists only in-frame clones, some missing. The sample lists around 46,000 clones, 70% to 90% seen once, with about 11% in the top ten. Sequences were derived from CD4+ or CD8+ T cells sorted from blood, sampled in a trial of the OX40 agonist ivuxolimab. The TCR sequence derives from an adult with an advanced solid tumor such as melanoma, head and neck, liver or kidney cancer.

The CDR3 DNA is TGTGCCAGCCGGGACAACACTGAAGCTTTCTTT. Amino acid sequence: CASRDNTEAFF. The chain recombines TRBV19 with TRBJ1-1; possible D gene TRBD1, 5 bases. Germline V gene lookup returns CDR1 LNHDA and CDR2 SQIVND (reference sequence). The CDR3 covers 11 residues. Trimming stripped 9 bases from V and 2 bases from J, with 7 bases between.